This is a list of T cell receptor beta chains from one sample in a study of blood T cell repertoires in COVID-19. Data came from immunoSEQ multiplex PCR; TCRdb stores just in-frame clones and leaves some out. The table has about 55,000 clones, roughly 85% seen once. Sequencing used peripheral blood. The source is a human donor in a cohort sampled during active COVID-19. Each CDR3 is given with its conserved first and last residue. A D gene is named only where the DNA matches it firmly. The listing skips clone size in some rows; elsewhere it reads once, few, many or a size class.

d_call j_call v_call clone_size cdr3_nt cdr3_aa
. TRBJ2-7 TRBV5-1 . TGCGCCAGCAGCTTGGCCGGAGACGAGCAGTACTTC CASSLAGDEQYF
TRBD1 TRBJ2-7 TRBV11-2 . TGTGCCAGCAGCTTAGAACGGGACAGCTCCTACGAGCAGTACTTC CASSLERDSSYEQYF
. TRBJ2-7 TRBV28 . TGTGCCAGCAGCCTCCCCACAGTTACCTACGAGCAGTACTTC CASSLPTVTYEQYF
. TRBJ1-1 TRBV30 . TGTGCCTTCTTAGGGAGGGAAGCCGCACGGGAAACTGAAGCTTTCTTT CAFLGREAARETEAFF
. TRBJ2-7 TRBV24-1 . TGTGCCACCAGTGAAAACAGGGCCCCCTACGAGCAGTACTTC CATSENRAPYEQYF
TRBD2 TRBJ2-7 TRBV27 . TGTGCCAGCAGTCCCACCCTAGCGGGGTCAGCCTACGAGCAGTACTTC CASSPTLAGSAYEQYF
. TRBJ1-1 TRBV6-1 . TGTGCCAGCAGTGAAGCATCGGGGTCAGCTTTCTTT CASSEASGSAFF
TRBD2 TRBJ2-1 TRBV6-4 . TGTGCCAGCAGTGACACGGGGACTAGCGGGAGTAGGAATGAGCAGTTCTTC CASSDTGTSGSRNEQFF
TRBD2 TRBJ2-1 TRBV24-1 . TGTGCCACCAGTGGCCTTACACCGGGACTAGGCTCCTACAATGAGCAGTTCTTC CATSGLTPGLGSYNEQFF
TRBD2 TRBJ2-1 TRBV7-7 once TGTGCTAGCAGCCCCGGACTAGCGGGAAACAATGAGCAGTTCTTC CASSPGLAGNNEQFF
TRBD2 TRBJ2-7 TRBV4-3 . TGCGCCAGCAGCCACCAAATTGCTAGCGGAGCCGGGTCCTACGAGCAGTACTTC CASSHQIASGAGSYEQYF
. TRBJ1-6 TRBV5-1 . TGCGCCAGCAGCTTGGATGGGGGACGGGGGAATTCACCCCTCCACTTT CASSLDGGRGNSPLHF
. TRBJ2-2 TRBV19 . TGTGCCAGTAGTATCTTGGGAGCTGCGAACACCGGGGAGCTGTTTTTT CASSILGAANTGELFF
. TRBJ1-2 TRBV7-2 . TGTGCCAGCAGCTTAGGGAGGCGGTCAGCTAACTATGGCTACACCTTC CASSLGRRSANYGYTF
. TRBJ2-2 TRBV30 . TGTGCCTGGAGTGTACTTGGGCAGGTGAACACCGGGGAGCTGTTTTTT CAWSVLGQVNTGELFF
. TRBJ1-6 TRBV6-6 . TGTGCCAGCATCCCCGGGGATTATAATTCACCCCTCCACTTT CASIPGDYNSPLHF
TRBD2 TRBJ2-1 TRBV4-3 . TGCGCCAGCAGCCAAGCTAGACTAGCGGAGCAGTTCTTC CASSQARLAEQFF
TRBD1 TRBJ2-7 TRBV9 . TGTGCCAGCAGCGTAGGTCTCGGGGACAGGGAACCTTACGAGCAGTACTTC CASSVGLGDREPYEQYF
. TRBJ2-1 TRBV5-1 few TGCGCCAGCAGCTCCGGAGGGGCCAATGAGCAGTTCTTC CASSSGGANEQFF
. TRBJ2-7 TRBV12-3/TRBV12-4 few TGTGCCAGCAGTCTAGCGCGCCCCTACGAGCAGTACTTC CASSLARPYEQYF
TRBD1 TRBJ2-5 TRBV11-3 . TGTGCCAGCAGCTCCCGGACAGGGGGCTTCGAGACCCAGTACTTC CASSSRTGGFETQYF